Sequencing of this T cell receptor beta chain was carried out in a study of CD4 T cells in relation to SARS-CoV-2 and coronaviruses. Germline V gene sequence: CDR1 KGHDR, CDR2 SFDVKD. V was clipped by 9 bases and J by 1 base, with 8 bases between them. This CDR3 contains 12 residues. As for this clone: What it recognizes is unknown.

Profiled with immunoSEQ multiplex PCR; TCRdb holds only in-frame clones, not every one. This repertoire shows around 30,000 clones, 65% to 80% found once; its top ten account for around 3.1%. The material sequenced was memory CD4+ T cells from PBMCs, cultured in vitro. This receptor was obtained from an adult with COVID-19. The chain combines TRBV24-1 with TRBJ1-2; the D gene is possibly TRBD1 (5 bases). The CDR3 sequence is CATRGVNYGYTF. CDR3 DNA: TGTGCCACCCGAGGGGTTAACTATGGCTACACCTTC.